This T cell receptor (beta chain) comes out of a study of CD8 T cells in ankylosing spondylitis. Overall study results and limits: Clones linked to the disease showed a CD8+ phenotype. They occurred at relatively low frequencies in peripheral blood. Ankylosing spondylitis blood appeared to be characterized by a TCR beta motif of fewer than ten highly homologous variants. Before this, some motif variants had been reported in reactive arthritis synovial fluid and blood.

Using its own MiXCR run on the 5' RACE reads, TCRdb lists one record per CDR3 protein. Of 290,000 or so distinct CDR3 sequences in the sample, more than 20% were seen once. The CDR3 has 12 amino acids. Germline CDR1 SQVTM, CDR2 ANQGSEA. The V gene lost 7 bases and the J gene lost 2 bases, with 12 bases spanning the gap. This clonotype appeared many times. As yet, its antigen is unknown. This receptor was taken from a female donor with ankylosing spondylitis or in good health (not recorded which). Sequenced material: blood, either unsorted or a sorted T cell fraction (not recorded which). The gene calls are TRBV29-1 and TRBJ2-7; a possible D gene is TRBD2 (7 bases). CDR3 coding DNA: TGCAGCGCGTGGGAGGGGGCCTACGAGCAGTACTTC. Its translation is CSAWEGAYEQYF.